This TCR beta chain was documented in a study of blood T cell repertoires in COVID-19. Across the study: Nucleic acid was either cDNA or gDNA, and it came from T cells, B-cell-depleted T cells, or PBMCs.

This clone was seen a few times. Germline CDR1 reads SGHVS; CDR2 reads FQNEAQ. V lost 8 bases to trimming and J lost 2 bases, with 18 bases between them. The CDR3 runs 15 residues. Assay used: immunoSEQ multiplex PCR; TCRdb lists only in-frame clones, some missing. The data show approximately 73,000 clones, roughly 87% seen once. Sequences were obtained from peripheral blood. This TCR came from a man of 80 years or more with acute or convalescent COVID-19. The chain is built from TRBV7-8 and TRBJ2-5, with a possible D match to TRBD1 (6 bases). CDR3 residues: CASGKQGYRQETQYF. CDR3 DNA sequence: TGTGCCAGCGGTAAACAGGGTTATAGGCAAGAGACCCAGTACTTC.